These 8 T cell receptor beta chains originate from one sample sequenced in a study of CD8+ T cells in alopecia areata. Reverse transcribed after extraction, RNA yielded cDNA as the sequencing template. Clones were sequenced by immunoSEQ multiplex PCR, and TCRdb holds only the in-frame ones, with some missing. The sample yields 80,000 to 100,000 clones, roughly two fifths seen once. Sequencing was carried out using CD4+ T cells sorted from blood. Receptors were obtained from a human donor with alopecia areata.

The chain carries TRBV9 and TRBJ2-7; 9 nucleotides align to TRBD1. The germline CDR1 and CDR2 sequences are SGDLS and YYNGEE. The CDR3 loop spans 16 amino acids. The junction had 9 bases not matched to a gene; V was cut back by 3 bases and J by 2 bases. The CDR3 DNA sequence: TGTGCCAGCAGCGCGTCGACAGGGGGACTACCCTACGAGCAGTACTTC. Amino acids: CASSASTGGLPYEQYF.

The chain has TRBV5-1 and TRBJ2-7; D unresolved. This CDR3 region has 12 residues. Per germline, CDR1 SGHRS and CDR2 YFSETQ. Trimming removed 6 bases from V and 6 bases from J, with 13 bases in between. The DNA for the CDR3 is TGCGCCAGCATTAGCTCCTCTTCCGAGCAGTACTTC. It yields the protein CASISSSSEQYF.

This chain uses TRBV27 with TRBJ2-7, with a tentative D call TRBD2 (5 bases). Trimming shortened V by 5 bases and J by 0 bases, and 11 bases separated the two germline ends. Germline V gene sequence: CDR1 MNHEY, CDR2 SMNVEV (reference sequence). CDR3 length: 14 amino acids. The CDR3 region is CASSIRESSYEQYF. In nucleotides, the CDR3 is TGTGCCAGCAGTATTAGGGAGAGCTCCTACGAGCAGTACTTC.

This clone was counted between two and nine times. This chain joins TRBV2 and TRBJ2-2, with TRBD1 matching over 7 bases. Germline V lookup: CDR1 SNHLY, CDR2 FYNNEI. Trimming took 4 bases from V and 0 from J; bases not matched to a gene: 2. The length of the CDR3 is 15 residues. CDR3 in amino acids: CASSGQGPNTGELFF. CDR3 DNA sequence: TGTGCCAGCAGTGGACAGGGCCCGAACACCGGGGAGCTGTTTTTT. The complete variable domain, with remaining parts taken from reference TRBV2 and TRBJ2-2, reads EPEVTQTPSHQVTQMGQEVILRCVPISNHLYFYWYRQILGQKVEFLVSFYNNEISEKSEIFDDQFSVERPDGSNFTLKIRSTKLEDSAMYFCASSGQGPNTGELFFGEGSRLTVL.

This sequence joins TRBV5-1 and TRBJ2-7; D unclear. This CDR3 is 14 amino acids long. Germline V CDR1 and CDR2: SGHRS, YFSETQ. With 0 bases removed from V and 0 bases from J, the gap between germline ends came to 7 bases. The CDR3 here is CASSLGPSSYEQYF. In DNA, the CDR3 is TGCGCCAGCAGCTTGGGACCGAGCTCCTACGAGCAGTACTTC. Supplemented by reference TRBV5-1 and TRBJ2-7, the full variable domain reads KAGVTQTPRYLIKTRGQQVTLSCSPISGHRSVSWYQQTPGQGLQFLFEYFSETQRNKGNFPGRFSGRQFSNSRSEMNVSTLELGDSALYLCASSLGPSSYEQYFGPGTRLTVT.

This clone was seen only a few times. The chain combines TRBV4-1 with TRBJ2-7; maybe TRBD2 (5 bases). Trimming stripped 3 bases from V and 2 bases from J, with 14 bases between. CDR3 length: 15 amino acids. Per the germline V gene, CDR1 is MGHRA and CDR2 is YSYEKL. The CDR3 is CASSQRVGNTYEQYF. The CDR3 DNA sequence: TGCGCCAGCAGCCAGAGGGTAGGGAATACCTACGAGCAGTACTTC.

The V call is TRBV19, the J call TRBJ2-5; D is undetermined. Germline V gene data show CDR1 as LNHDA and CDR2 as SQIVND (reference sequence). Trimming took 9 bases from V and 1 from J, leaving 15 bases between them. The CDR3 extends over 14 amino acids. CDR3 residues: CASAVGSAQETQYF. In DNA form, the CDR3 reads TGTGCCAGCGCCGTAGGGTCAGCCCAAGAGACCCAGTACTTC.

The chain combines TRBV5-4 with TRBJ2-3; D ambiguous. Germline loops: CDR1 SGHNT, CDR2 YYREEE (reference sequence). The V gene lost 0 bases and the J gene lost 4 bases, with 18 bases spanning the gap. The CDR3 sequence is 17 residues long. The CDR3 DNA sequence: TGTGCCAGCAGCTTGGATCTTATTCAATGGAGCGCAGATACGCAGTATTTT. Its protein is CASSLDLIQWSADTQYF.